This TCR beta chain was documented in a study of cytomegalovirus exposure and HLA in healthy donors. J was trimmed by 3 bases and V by 5 bases; bases with no gene match: 2. Germline V gene lookup returns CDR1 SGHRS and CDR2 YFSETQ. The CDR3 length is 13 residues. Both 60 Vbeta primers and 13 Jbeta primers went into the PCR. The table came from immunoSEQ multiplex PCR; TCRdb's copy has only in-frame clones and leaves some out. The table records about 130,000 clones, 70% to 85% of them present only once. Material for sequencing was PBMCs. The sequence derives from a boy aged 5 to 17 in good health and CMV-seronegative. The V call is TRBV5-1, the J call TRBJ2-7, with 10 bases fitting TRBD2. The CDR3 sequence: CASRLAGNYEQYF. The DNA for the CDR3 is TGCGCCAGCAGACTAGCGGGAAACTACGAGCAGTACTTC.